This T cell receptor beta chain derives from a study of shared clonotypes between healthy human individuals. In the study overall: The study used three CD4 naive, three CD4 memory, two CD8 naive and one CD8 memory plate per donor. Findings of the study overall: Shared clonotypes across all four donors exceeded non-shared ones in generation probability.

V dropped 8 bases and J dropped 3; count of bases not matched to a gene: 8. Germline CDR1 SNHLY, CDR2 FYNNEI. The CDR3 extends over 14 amino acids. Roughly 30,000 T cell genomes (around 200 ng DNA) went into each sorted-subset replicate. Libraries were prepared by immunoSEQ multiplex PCR; TCRdb keeps only in-frame clonotypes and omits some of them. The sample has 2 million to 2.5 million clones, almost 96% seen once; the top ten hold roughly 0.13%. Note on this clone: Its antigen is unidentified.

J is TRBJ2-5 and V is TRBV2, with TRBD1 matching 8 bases. The sample comprised naive CD4+ T cells sorted from blood. Subset specified: CD45RA+ positively selected. The receptor was isolated from a man younger than 30 in good health. In DNA form, the CDR3 reads TGTGCCAGCGATTATTCAGGGGGCAAAGAGACCCAGTACTTC. Translating it yields CASDYSGGKETQYF.